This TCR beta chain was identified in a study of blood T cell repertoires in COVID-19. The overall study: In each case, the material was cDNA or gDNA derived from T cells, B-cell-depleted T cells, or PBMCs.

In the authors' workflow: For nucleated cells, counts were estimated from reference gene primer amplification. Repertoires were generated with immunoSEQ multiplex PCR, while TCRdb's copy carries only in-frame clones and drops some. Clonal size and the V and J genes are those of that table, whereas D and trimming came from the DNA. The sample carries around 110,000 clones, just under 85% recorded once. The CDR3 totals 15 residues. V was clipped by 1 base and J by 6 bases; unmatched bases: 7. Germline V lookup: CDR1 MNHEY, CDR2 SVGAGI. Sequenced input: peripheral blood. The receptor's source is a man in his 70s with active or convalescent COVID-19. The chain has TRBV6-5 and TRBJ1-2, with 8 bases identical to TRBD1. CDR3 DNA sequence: TGTGCCAGCAGTTACTGGGGCGGACAGGGAAATGGCTACACCTTC. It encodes CASSYWGGQGNGYTF.